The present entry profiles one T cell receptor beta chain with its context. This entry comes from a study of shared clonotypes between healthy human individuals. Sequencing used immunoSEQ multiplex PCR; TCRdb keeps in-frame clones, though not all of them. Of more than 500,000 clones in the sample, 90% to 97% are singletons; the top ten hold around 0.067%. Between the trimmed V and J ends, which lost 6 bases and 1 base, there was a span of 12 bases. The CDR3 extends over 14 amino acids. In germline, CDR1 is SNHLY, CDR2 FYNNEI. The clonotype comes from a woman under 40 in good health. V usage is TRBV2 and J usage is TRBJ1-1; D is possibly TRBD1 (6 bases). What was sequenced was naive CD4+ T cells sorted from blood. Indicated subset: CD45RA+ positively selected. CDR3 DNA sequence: TGTGCCAGCAGGGCCCTGACAGGGAACACTGAAGCTTTCTTT. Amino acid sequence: CASRALTGNTEAFF. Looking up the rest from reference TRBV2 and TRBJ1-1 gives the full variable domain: EPEVTQTPSHQVTQMGQEVILRCVPISNHLYFYWYRQILGQKVEFLVSFYNNEISEKSEIFDDQFSVERPDGSNFTLKIRSTKLEDSAMYFCASRALTGNTEAFFGQGTRLTVV.